What follows are 32 T cell receptor beta chains derived from one specimen sequenced in a study of shared clonotypes between healthy human individuals. The protocol was immunoSEQ multiplex PCR, while the TCRdb copy is restricted to in-frame clones and leaves out a portion. The table records 2.3 million or so clones, approximately 95% of them present only once. The specimen sequenced was naive CD4+ T cells from PBMCs. This sample's subset: CD45RA+ positively selected. These receptors were taken from a man in his late teens or twenties in good health. Some clones in this sample may be carry-over from other donors' samples.

This chain connects TRBV18 to TRBJ2-5; D ambiguous. CDR1 KGHSH and CDR2 LQKENI come from the germline V gene. This CDR3 comprises 13 residues. The V end lost 3 bases, the J end lost 4 bases, and 9 bases lay between the germline ends. CDR3 coding DNA: TGTGCCAGCTCACCTTTGGGGTCAGAGACCCAGTACTTC. It is translated as CASSPLGSETQYF.

The count of this clone is one. The gene calls are TRBV7-4 and TRBJ2-7; 7 nucleotides agree with TRBD2. V lost 4 bases and J lost 0; bases outside the gene matches: 6. The CDR3 length is 15 residues. CDR1 SGHVT and CDR2 SQSDAQ come from the germline V gene. The CDR3 region is CASSSPSGSSYEQYF. CDR3 nucleotide sequence: TGTGCCAGCAGCTCCCCTAGCGGAAGCTCCTACGAGCAGTACTTC. The full variable domain, completed using reference TRBV7-4 and TRBJ2-7, is GAGVSQSPRYKVAKRGRDVALRCDSISGHVTLYWYRQTLGQGSEVLTYSQSDAQRDKSGRPSGRFSAERPERSVSTLKIQRTEQGDSAVYLCASSSPSGSSYEQYFGPGTRLTVT.

The chain combines TRBV28 with TRBJ1-1; D is unclear. V gave up 5 bases and J gave up 0 bases, with 7 bases separating them. The CDR3 consists of 13 residues. Germline CDR1 and CDR2: MDHEN and SYDVKM. The CDR3 reads CASSIQLNTEAFF. The CDR3 bases are TGTGCCAGCAGTATACAGTTGAACACTGAAGCTTTCTTT.

The chain has TRBV7-9 and TRBJ2-3; the D is unclear. This CDR3 contains 14 residues. Trimming took off 1 base at V and 6 bases at J, with 11 bases between the two ends. CDR1 is SEHNR, CDR2 FQNEAQ, per germline (reference sequence). The chain's CDR3 is CASSLGTSQDTQYF. CDR3 DNA sequence: TGTGCCAGCAGCTTAGGGACGAGCCAGGATACGCAGTATTTT.

The rearrangement links TRBV7-6 to TRBJ1-5, with D uncertain. The V gene lost 5 bases and the J gene lost 0 bases, with 23 bases spanning the gap. CDR3 length equals 19 residues. CDR1 SGHVS and CDR2 FNYEAQ come from the germline V gene. DNA of the CDR3: TGTGCCAGCAGCCCCAAACCTAGGTCTCAGCTCTATAGCAATCAGCCCCAGCATTTT. Translated: CASSPKPRSQLYSNQPQHF. The variable domain in full, with the rest retrieved from reference TRBV7-6 and TRBJ1-5, is GAGVSQSPRYKVTKRGQDVALRCDPISGHVSLYWYRQALGQGPEFLTYFNYEAQQDKSGLPNDRFSAERPEGSISTLTIQRTEQRDSAMYRCASSPKPRSQLYSNQPQHFGDGTRLSIL.

J is TRBJ2-7 and V is TRBV27, with D perhaps matching TRBD1 (6 bases). The V and J ends lost 0 bases and 4 bases respectively, with 13 bases between them. The CDR3 is 15 amino acids. The germline gives CDR1 MNHEY, CDR2 SMNVEV (reference sequence). The CDR3: CASSLSNRANYEQYF. In DNA, the CDR3 is TGTGCCAGCAGTTTATCGAACAGGGCAAATTACGAGCAGTACTTC.

On this clone itself: Within the sample, other DNA sequences also encode this same CDR3. The chain recombines TRBV2 with TRBJ1-1; no definite D call. V lost 2 bases, J lost 2 bases, and 6 bases lay in between. The V gene's germline CDR1 is SNHLY and CDR2 FYNNEI. CDR3 size: 13 residues. In DNA form, the CDR3 reads TGTGCCAGCAGTGAATGGGAAAACACTGAAGCTTTCTTT. This encodes CASSEWENTEAFF.

V usage is TRBV11-1 and J usage is TRBJ2-3; D unclear. CDR3 length: 12 residues. V lost 1 base and J lost 4, with 3 bases in between. Per the germline V gene, CDR1 is SGHAT and CDR2 is FQDESV (reference sequence). The CDR3 nucleotides are TGTGCCAGCAGCTTAGGCCCAGATACGCAGTATTTT. Residues: CASSLGPDTQYF.

V gene TRBV6-6 combines with J gene TRBJ1-5, with 7 positions matching TRBD1. CDR3 length equals 15 residues. Germline V gene lookup returns CDR1 MNHNY and CDR2 SVGAGI (reference sequence). V was pared by 6 bases and J by 9 bases, with 14 bases of the junction left unmatched. CDR3 sequence (DNA): TGTGCCAGCAGCCCAAGGGGGCCAGGGACGGGGCCCCAGCATTTT. This encodes CASSPRGPGTGPQHF.

The genes are TRBV9 and TRBJ2-5, with D uncertain. Between the trimmed V and J ends, which lost 7 bases and 3 bases, there was a span of 4 bases. This CDR3 is built from 10 residues. Per the germline V gene, CDR1 is SGDLS and CDR2 is YYNGEE. Written as DNA, the CDR3 is TGTGCCAGCGGAGAAGAGACCCAGTACTTC. Its protein product is CASGEETQYF. The full variable domain, completed using reference TRBV9 and TRBJ2-5, is DSGVTQTPKHLITATGQRVTLRCSPRSGDLSVYWYQQSLDQGLQFLIQYYNGEERAKGNILERFSAQQFPDLHSELNLSSLELGDSALYFCASGEETQYFGPGTRLLVL.

To note about this clone: The identical CDR3 is also encoded by other nucleotide sequences in the sample. This chain joins TRBV5-1 and TRBJ1-1, with D possibly TRBD1 on 5 matching bases. Germline assignment: CDR1 SGHRS and CDR2 YFSETQ. With 2 bases removed from V and 1 base from J, the gap between germline ends came to 6 bases. CDR3 length: 13 amino acids. The CDR3 sequence: CASSFGQNTEAFF. CDR3 bases: TGCGCCAGCAGCTTCGGACAGAACACTGAAGCTTTCTTT. The whole variable domain, filled in from reference TRBV5-1 and TRBJ1-1, reads KAGVTQTPRYLIKTRGQQVTLSCSPISGHRSVSWYQQTPGQGLQFLFEYFSETQRNKGNFPGRFSGRQFSNSRSEMNVSTLELGDSALYLCASSFGQNTEAFFGQGTRLTVV.

The J gene is TRBJ1-2, the V gene TRBV2; weak D call: TRBD1 (5 bases). Germline CDR1 is SNHLY and CDR2 is FYNNEI. The CDR3 totals 15 residues. The V and J ends lost 7 bases and 8 bases respectively, with 23 bases between them. The CDR3 loop is CASIQNRGLKGGYTF. DNA for the CDR3: TGTGCCAGCATCCAGAACCGGGGCCTAAAGGGGGGCTACACCTTC.

This clone came up once. The chain joins TRBV7-8 to TRBJ1-5; the D gene is possibly TRBD1 (5 bases). V was trimmed by 2 bases and J by 0 bases, leaving 20 bases between them. CDR1 SGHVS and CDR2 FQNEAQ come from the germline V gene. The CDR3 runs 19 residues. The CDR3 region is CASSLRRSGGDYSNQPQHF. The CDR3 DNA reads as TGTGCCAGCAGCTTACGGCGGTCGGGGGGGGATTATAGCAATCAGCCCCAGCATTTT.

On this clone: At the DNA level, this CDR3 is encoded by other sequences in the same sample as well. The CDR3 reads CASSPTQDTQYF. The CDR3 DNA sequence: TGTGCCAGCTCACCGACTCAAGATACGCAGTATTTT. The V and J genes are TRBV18 and TRBJ2-3; D unresolved. V gave up 3 bases and J gave up 5 bases, with 6 bases separating them. Per germline, CDR1 KGHSH and CDR2 LQKENI. CDR3 size: 12 residues.

V gene TRBV9 combines with J gene TRBJ2-7; no firm D call. V lost 3 bases, J lost 0 bases, and 1 base lay in between. Looked up from germline, CDR1 is SGDLS and CDR2 is YYNGEE. The CDR3 sequence is 11 residues long. CDR3 region: CASSGSYEQYF. CDR3 nucleotides: TGTGCCAGCAGCGGCTCCTACGAGCAGTACTTC.

The rearrangement links TRBV7-9 to TRBJ1-1, with unresolved D. V lost 8 bases and J 0 bases, leaving 13 bases between the germline ends. Germline CDR1 and CDR2: SEHNR and FQNEAQ (reference sequence). This CDR3 has 14 amino acids. The CDR3 sequence is CASSKRRVNTEAFF. The CDR3 DNA sequence: TGTGCCAGCTCCAAGAGGCGGGTGAACACTGAAGCTTTCTTT. Combining the CDR3 with reference TRBV7-9 and TRBJ1-1 gives the whole variable domain DTGVSQNPRHKITKRGQNVTFRCDPISEHNRLYWYRQTLGQGPEFLTYFQNEAQLEKSRLLSDRFSAERPKGSFSTLEIQRTEQGDSAMYLCASSKRRVNTEAFFGQGTRLTVV.

Comments on this clone: The identical CDR3 is also encoded by other nucleotide sequences in the sample. The chain has TRBV18 and TRBJ1-4, with a tentative D call TRBD1 (5 bases). Germline V gene data show CDR1 as KGHSH and CDR2 as LQKENI. The V and J ends lost 0 bases and 5 bases respectively, with 10 bases between them. The CDR3 has 15 residues. The CDR3: CASSPPAGRNEKLFF. CDR3 DNA: TGTGCCAGCTCACCACCTGCAGGGAGGAATGAAAAACTGTTTTTT. The full variable domain, its missing parts supplied by reference TRBV18 and TRBJ1-4, is NAGVMQNPRHLVRRRGQEARLRCSPMKGHSHVYWYRQLPEEGLKFMVYLQKENIIDESGMPKERFSAEFPKEGPSILRIQQVVRGDSAAYFCASSPPAGRNEKLFFGSGTQLSVL.

The chain links TRBV6-5 to TRBJ2-1; D call uncertain. Germline CDR1 reads MNHEY; CDR2 reads SVGAGI. There are 15 residues in the CDR3. V was pared by 2 bases and J by 3 bases, with 11 bases between. CDR3 in amino acids: CASSYDGLGYNEQFF. In nucleotides, the CDR3 is TGTGCCAGCAGTTACGACGGCTTGGGCTACAATGAGCAGTTCTTC.

The V and J genes are TRBV2 and TRBJ2-7; D possibly uses TRBD1 or TRBD2 (5 bases each). The CDR3 sequence is 15 residues long. Germline CDR1 SNHLY, CDR2 FYNNEI. V lost 1 base and J lost 2, with 12 bases in between. The CDR3 DNA sequence: TGTGCCAGCAGTGAAGGGGCAGGGACCACCTACGAGCAGTACTTC. Translated: CASSEGAGTTYEQYF.

This rearrangement joins TRBV7-3 to TRBJ2-3, with no clear D. CDR3 size: 14 residues. The V and J ends lost 2 bases and 4 bases respectively, with 10 bases between them. CDR1 is SGHTA, CDR2 FQGTGA, per germline. The DNA of the CDR3 is TGTGCCAGCAGCTTATTGGCCCAAGCAGATACGCAGTATTTT. It specifies CASSLLAQADTQYF.

The V gene is TRBV19, the J gene TRBJ1-5, with D perhaps matching TRBD1 (5 bases). Trimming took 4 bases from V and 0 from J, leaving 13 bases between them. CDR1 and CDR2 (germline): LNHDA, SQIVND (reference sequence). The CDR3 loop spans 16 amino acids. The CDR3 reads CASSTRDGYSNQPQHF. In DNA form, the CDR3 reads TGTGCCAGTAGTACAAGGGACGGATATAGCAATCAGCCCCAGCATTTT.

J is TRBJ1-4 and V is TRBV6-5, with unresolved D. The CDR3 covers 13 residues. The germline V gene encodes CDR1 MNHEY and CDR2 SVGAGI. Trimming removed 2 bases from V and 4 bases from J, with 5 bases in between. DNA for the CDR3: TGTGCCAGCAGTTACGGTCGTAATGAAAAACTGTTTTTT. It yields the protein CASSYGRNEKLFF.

The rearrangement uses TRBV12-5 and TRBJ2-7; D is uncertain. Germline CDR1 reads LGHNT; CDR2 reads FRNRAP. The CDR3 is made up of 13 amino acids. The V gene lost 7 bases and the J gene lost 2 bases, with 12 bases spanning the gap. Here the CDR3 DNA reads TGTGCTAGTGCCCCAGACATCACCTACGAGCAGTACTTC. The encoded protein is CASAPDITYEQYF.

The V and J genes are TRBV19 and TRBJ1-1, with a weak D call TRBD1 (5 bases). V lost 5 bases and J 1 base, leaving 17 bases between the germline ends. Germline values: CDR1 LNHDA, CDR2 SQIVND (reference sequence). This CDR3 has 16 amino acids. The CDR3 DNA sequence: TGTGCCAGTAGTCCCCGGGCCAGGGAGAGGAACACTGAAGCTTTCTTT. This encodes CASSPRARERNTEAFF.

The rearrangement uses TRBV4-2 and TRBJ2-5; 9 bases match TRBD1. V shed 3 bases, J shed 3 bases, and the junction held 5 bases outside the gene matches. The CDR3 is 15 amino acids. CDR1 LGHNA and CDR2 YNFKEQ come from the germline V gene. In nucleotides, the CDR3 is TGTGCCAGCAGCCATAACAGGGGGCGCGAAGAGACCCAGTACTTC. It specifies CASSHNRGREETQYF.

This clone was observed a single time. The rearrangement uses TRBV14 and TRBJ2-1; TRBD2 might be the D (5 bases). The CDR3 totals 15 residues. V lost 3 bases to trimming and J lost 3 bases, with 12 bases between them. Germline values: CDR1 SGHDN, CDR2 FVKESK. CDR3 bases: TGTGCCAGCAGCCAGGACCGGACTGTCTACAATGAGCAGTTCTTC. Translating it yields CASSQDRTVYNEQFF.

The J gene is TRBJ2-5, the V gene TRBV6-5; 9 nucleotides match TRBD1. From germline, CDR1 is MNHEY and CDR2 SVGAGI. V was clipped by 7 bases and J by 5 bases; unmatched bases: 8. There are 14 residues in the CDR3. The DNA of the CDR3 is TGTGCCAGCAAGCCACAGGGGGCTTCTGAGACCCAGTACTTC. Its translation is CASKPQGASETQYF.

Details on this clone: The sample has other DNA sequences that encode this CDR3 too. The chain employs TRBV7-2 and TRBJ2-7, with TRBD1 matching over 10 bases. The CDR3 is 14 residues long. Losses at the gene ends were 5 bases for V and 3 bases for J; bases not matched to a gene: 4. Germline CDR1 SGHTA, CDR2 FQGNSA. The CDR3 bases are TGTGCCAGCAGCCGGGACAGGGGAGACTACGAGCAGTACTTC. Amino acids: CASSRDRGDYEQYF.

The rearrangement links TRBV27 to TRBJ2-7; D is undetermined. Germline CDR1 and CDR2: MNHEY and SMNVEV (reference sequence). Trimming took off 5 bases at V and 0 bases at J, with 8 bases between the two ends. This CDR3 contains 13 residues. CDR3 DNA: TGTGCCAGCAGTGGCCTTCCCTCCTACGAGCAGTACTTC. Translating gives CASSGLPSYEQYF.

This clone appeared once. This sequence joins TRBV28 and TRBJ1-1; 8 bases agree with TRBD1. This CDR3 contains 16 residues. Germline CDR1 MDHEN, CDR2 SYDVKM. Trimming took 5 bases from V and 4 from J; bases not matched to a gene: 12. CDR3 region: CASSARTGWYGTEAFF. The CDR3 DNA sequence: TGTGCCAGCAGTGCCCGGACAGGGTGGTATGGCACTGAAGCTTTCTTT.

The chain has TRBV5-4 and TRBJ1-2; no clear D gene. Trimming took off 0 bases at V and 8 bases at J, with 11 bases between the two ends. CDR1 is SGHNT and CDR2 is YYREEE in the germline V gene (reference sequence). CDR3 size: 13 residues. The CDR3 loop is CASSLGLTEGYTF. The CDR3 DNA reads TGTGCCAGCAGCTTGGGGCTGACCGAGGGCTACACCTTC.

The rearrangement joins TRBV6-5 to TRBJ1-2, with TRBD1 matching 9 bases. V was pared by 5 bases and J by 4 bases, with 5 bases of the junction left unmatched. Germline assignment: CDR1 MNHEY and CDR2 SVGAGI. This CDR3 is 14 amino acids long. CDR3 sequence reads: CASSAGQGLYGYTF. Written as DNA, the CDR3 is TGTGCCAGCAGTGCGGGACAGGGCCTCTATGGCTACACCTTC.